This T cell receptor beta chain was sequenced during a study of a mutant IDH1 vaccine in newly diagnosed glioma. Described time point: week 35, safety follow-up. Doses of 300 ug of mutant IDH1 20-mer peptide were given with topical imiquimod. As for this clone: What it binds is unknown.

Study conclusions and caveats: The authors found pseudoprogression apparently unrelated to changes in top peripheral T cell clonotypes.

Produced via immunoSEQ multiplex PCR; TCRdb's table is partial and in-frame only. The sample holds 30,000 to 40,000 clones, roughly 80% seen once. This specimen was PBMCs, taken from a glioma patient whose treatment included an IDH1 peptide vaccine. This TCR derives from a young woman with glioma.

CDR3 in DNA: TGTGCCAGCAGTTACTTAGCAGGGACAGGGACGATAGGGACCCAGTACTTC. Protein sequence: CASSYLAGTGTIGTQYF. The rearrangement joins TRBV11-2 to TRBJ2-5; 9 nucleotides match TRBD1. The germline V gene has CDR1 SGHAT and CDR2 FQNNGV. This CDR3 spans 17 amino acids. J gave up 7 bases and V 6 bases, and 18 bases lay outside the gene matches.